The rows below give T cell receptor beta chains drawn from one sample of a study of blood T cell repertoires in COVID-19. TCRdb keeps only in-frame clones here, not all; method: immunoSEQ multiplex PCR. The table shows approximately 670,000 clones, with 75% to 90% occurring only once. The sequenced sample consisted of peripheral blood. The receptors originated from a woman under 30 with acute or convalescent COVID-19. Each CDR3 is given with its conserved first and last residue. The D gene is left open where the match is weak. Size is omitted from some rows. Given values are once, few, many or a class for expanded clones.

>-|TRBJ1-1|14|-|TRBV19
CASSIDSNGAEAFF
TGTGCCAGTAGTATAGATTCGAACGGGGCTGAAGCTTTCTTT
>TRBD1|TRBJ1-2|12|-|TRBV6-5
CASSSTGSGYTF
TGTGCCAGCAGTTCGACAGGGAGTGGCTACACCTTC
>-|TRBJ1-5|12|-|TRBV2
CASSEGAQPQHF
TGTGCCAGCAGTGAAGGGGCTCAGCCCCAGCATTTT
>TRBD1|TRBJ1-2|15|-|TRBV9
CASSATGTGNYGYTF
TGTGCCAGCAGCGCTACCGGGACAGGGAACTATGGCTACACCTTC
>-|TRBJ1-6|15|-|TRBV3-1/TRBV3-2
CASSQDTGRFSPLHF
TGTGCCAGCAGCCAAGATACAGGACGTTTTTCACCCCTCCACTTT
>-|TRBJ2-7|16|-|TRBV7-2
CASSPRPGTRSYEQYF
TGTGCCAGCAGCCCCAGGCCGGGAACGAGGTCCTACGAGCAGTACTTC
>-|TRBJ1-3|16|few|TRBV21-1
CASSKENRGPGNTIYF
TGTGCCAGCAGCAAAGAGAACAGGGGGCCTGGAAACACCATATATTTT
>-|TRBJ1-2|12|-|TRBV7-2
CASSPRGYGYTF
TGTGCCAGCAGCCCCCGCGGGTATGGCTACACCTTC
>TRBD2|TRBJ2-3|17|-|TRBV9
CASSVTGTSGVSDTQYF
TGTGCCAGCAGCGTTACAGGGACTAGCGGGGTTTCAGATACGCAGTATTTT
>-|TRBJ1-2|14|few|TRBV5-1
CASSTSRTDKGYTF
TGCGCCAGCAGCACGAGCCGGACAGACAAGGGATACACCTTC
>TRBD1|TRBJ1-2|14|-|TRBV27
CASRTMGQSYGYTF
TGTGCCAGCAGGACTATGGGACAGAGCTATGGCTACACCTTC
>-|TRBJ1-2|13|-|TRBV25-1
CASSESRNYGYTF
TGTGCCAGCAGTGAATCCCGGAACTATGGCTACACCTTC
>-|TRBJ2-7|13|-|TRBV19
CASKRAGPYEQYF
TGTGCCAGTAAGAGGGCGGGCCCCTACGAGCAGTACTTC
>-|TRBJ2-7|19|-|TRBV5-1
CASSHSSGDKGNHPYEQYF
TGCGCCAGCAGCCACTCCAGCGGGGACAAGGGTAACCACCCCTACGAGCAGTACTTC
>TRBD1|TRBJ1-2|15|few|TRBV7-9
CASSFGTGANYGYTF
TGTGCCAGCAGCTTCGGGACAGGAGCTAACTATGGCTACACCTTC
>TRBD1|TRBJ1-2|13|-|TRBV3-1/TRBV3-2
CASSQGQGNGYTF
TGTGCCAGCAGCCAAGGACAGGGTAATGGCTACACCTTC
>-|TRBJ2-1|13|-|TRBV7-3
CASSLYGNNEQFF
TGTGCCAGCAGCTTATACGGTAACAATGAGCAGTTCTTC
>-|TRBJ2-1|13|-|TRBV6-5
CASTEGSSTLLFF
TGTGCCAGCACCGAAGGTAGCAGCACCCTCCTGTTCTTC
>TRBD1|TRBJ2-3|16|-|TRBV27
CASSLPRQGGTDTQYF
TGTGCCAGCAGTTTACCCAGACAGGGCGGGACAGATACGCAGTATTTT
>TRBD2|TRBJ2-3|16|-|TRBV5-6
CASSGAPGLATDTQYF
TGTGCCAGCAGCGGAGCCCCGGGACTAGCAACAGATACGCAGTATTTT
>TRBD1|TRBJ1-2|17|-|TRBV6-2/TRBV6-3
CASSLYGTGALNYGYTF
TGTGCCAGCAGCTTATACGGGACAGGGGCCCTCAACTATGGCTACACCTTC
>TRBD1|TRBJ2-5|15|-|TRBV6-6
CASSYWGQGPETQYF
TGTGCCAGCAGTTACTGGGGACAGGGGCCGGAGACCCAGTACTTC
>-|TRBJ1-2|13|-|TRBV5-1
CASRRTDNYGYTF
TGCGCCAGCAGGCGGACAGATAACTATGGCTACACCTTC
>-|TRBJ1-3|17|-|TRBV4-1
CASSRETSPRAGNTIYF
TGCGCCAGCAGCCGAGAGACTTCCCCGAGAGCTGGAAACACCATATATTTT
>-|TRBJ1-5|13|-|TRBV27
CASSLMSNQPQHF
TGTGCCAGCAGTTTAATGAGTAATCAGCCCCAGCATTTT
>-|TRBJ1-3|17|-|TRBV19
CASRPSGVMSSGNTIYF
TGTGCCAGCCGCCCGAGCGGGGTAATGAGCTCTGGAAACACCATATATTTT
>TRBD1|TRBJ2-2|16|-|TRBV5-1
CASSLETGIETGELFF
TGCGCCAGCAGCTTGGAGACAGGGATTGAAACCGGGGAGCTGTTTTTT
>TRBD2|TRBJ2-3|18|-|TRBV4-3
CASSQRFPRGGSTDTQYF
TGCGCCAGCAGCCAAAGGTTTCCGCGGGGGGGAAGCACAGATACGCAGTATTTT
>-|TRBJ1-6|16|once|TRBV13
CASSPRGMAHNSPLHF
TGTGCCAGCAGCCCCCGGGGGATGGCACACAATTCACCCCTCCACTTT
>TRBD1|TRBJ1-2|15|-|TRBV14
CASSRGTVQNYGYTF
TGTGCCAGCAGCCGGGGGACAGTACAGAACTATGGCTACACCTTC
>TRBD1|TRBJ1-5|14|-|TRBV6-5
CASSKGQGGQPQHF
TGTGCCAGCAGTAAGGGACAGGGAGGGCAGCCCCAGCATTTT
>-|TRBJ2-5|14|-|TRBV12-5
CASGPDRLTQAQYF
TGTGCTAGTGGCCCCGACAGGTTGACCCAGGCCCAGTACTTC
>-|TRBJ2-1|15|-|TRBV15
CATSGSTGGWGEQFF
TGTGCCACCAGCGGCTCGACTGGGGGCTGGGGTGAGCAGTTCTTC
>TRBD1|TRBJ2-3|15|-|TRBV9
CASSGLGQGKHTQYF
TGTGCCAGCAGCGGGCTAGGACAGGGAAAGCATACGCAGTATTTT
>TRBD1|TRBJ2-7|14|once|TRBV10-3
CAISSGTGSVEQYF
TGTGCCATCAGCTCCGGGACAGGGTCGGTCGAGCAGTACTTC
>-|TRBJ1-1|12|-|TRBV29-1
CSATTYNTEAFF
TGCAGCGCAACCACATACAACACTGAAGCTTTCTTT
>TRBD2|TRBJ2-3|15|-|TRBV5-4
CASRMTSGGADTQYF
TGTGCCAGCCGCATGACTAGCGGGGGAGCAGATACGCAGTATTTT
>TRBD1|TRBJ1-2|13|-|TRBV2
CASTGGAGYGYTF
TGTGCCAGCACAGGGGGCGCAGGCTATGGCTACACCTTC
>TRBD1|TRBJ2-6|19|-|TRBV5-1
CASSRILSRDRSGANVLTF
TGCGCCAGCAGCCGCATCCTGTCCCGGGACAGGTCTGGGGCCAACGTCCTGACTTTC
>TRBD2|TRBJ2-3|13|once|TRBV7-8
CASETSSTDTQYF
TGTGCCAGCGAGACTAGCAGCACAGATACGCAGTATTTT
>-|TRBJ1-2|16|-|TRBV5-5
CASSLAGQQGVGGYTF
TGTGCCAGCAGCTTGGCCGGTCAACAGGGCGTTGGTGGCTACACCTTC
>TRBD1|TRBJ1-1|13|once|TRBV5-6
CASSTGVRTEAFF
TGTGCCAGCAGCACAGGGGTGAGAACTGAAGCTTTCTTT
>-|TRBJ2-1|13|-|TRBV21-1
CASSPGQGNEQFF
TGTGCCAGCAGCCCCGGACAGGGCAATGAGCAGTTCTTC
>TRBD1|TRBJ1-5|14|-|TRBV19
CASHRGNSNQPQHF
TGTGCCAGTCACAGGGGAAACAGCAATCAGCCCCAGCATTTT
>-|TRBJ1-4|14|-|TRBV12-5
CASGLWGANEKLFF
TGTGCTAGTGGTTTGTGGGGGGCTAATGAAAAACTGTTTTTT
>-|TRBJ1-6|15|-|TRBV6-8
CASSYDGSGNSPLHF
TGTGCCAGCAGTTACGACGGATCCGGGAATTCACCCCTCCACTTT
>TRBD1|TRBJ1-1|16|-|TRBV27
CASSYGTEAMNTEAFF
TGTGCCAGCAGTTACGGGACAGAAGCCATGAACACTGAAGCTTTCTTT
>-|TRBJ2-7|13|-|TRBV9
CASSVADFYEQYF
TGTGCCAGCAGCGTAGCAGATTTCTACGAGCAGTACTTC
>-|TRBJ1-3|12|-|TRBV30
CAWSSIERDNYF
TGTGCCTGGAGCTCAATTGAGCGGGACAACTACTTT
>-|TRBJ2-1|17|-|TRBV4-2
CASSRAGRSSSYNEQFF
TGTGCCAGCAGCCGCGCGGGACGGTCAAGCTCCTACAATGAGCAGTTCTTC
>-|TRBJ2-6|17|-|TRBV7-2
CASSSDQRATGANVLTF
TGTGCCAGCAGCTCTGACCAGAGGGCCACTGGGGCCAACGTCCTGACTTTC
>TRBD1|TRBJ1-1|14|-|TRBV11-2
CASSRTGGYTEAFF
TGTGCCAGCAGCCGCACAGGGGGGTACACTGAAGCTTTCTTT
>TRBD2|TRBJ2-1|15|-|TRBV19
CASSPVGGGVNEQFF
TGTGCCAGTAGCCCCGTTGGCGGGGGAGTCAATGAGCAGTTCTTC
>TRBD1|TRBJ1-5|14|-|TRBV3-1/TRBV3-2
CASSQGTGNQPQHF
TGTGCCAGCAGCCAGGGGACAGGTAATCAGCCCCAGCATTTT
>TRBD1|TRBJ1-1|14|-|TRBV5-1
CASSPQGALAEAFF
TGCGCCAGCAGCCCTCAGGGGGCGCTTGCTGAAGCTTTCTTT
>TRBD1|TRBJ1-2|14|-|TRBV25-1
CASSELGQGSDYTF
TGTGCCAGCAGTGAACTGGGACAGGGTAGCGACTACACCTTC
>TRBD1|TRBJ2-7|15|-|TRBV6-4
CASSEPGTGPYEQYF
TGTGCCAGCAGTGAACCCGGGACAGGACCCTACGAGCAGTACTTC
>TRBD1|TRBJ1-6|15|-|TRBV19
CASSIGTGLNSPLHF
TGTGCCAGTAGTATAGGGACAGGGTTGAATTCACCCCTCCACTTT
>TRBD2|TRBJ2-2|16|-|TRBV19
CASSIDGSGLAGELFF
TGTGCCAGTAGTATAGATGGTAGCGGGTTGGCCGGGGAGCTGTTTTTT
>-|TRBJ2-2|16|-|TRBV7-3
CASSSRDTRNTGELFF
TGTGCCAGCAGCTCCCGGGACACGAGGAACACCGGGGAGCTGTTTTTT